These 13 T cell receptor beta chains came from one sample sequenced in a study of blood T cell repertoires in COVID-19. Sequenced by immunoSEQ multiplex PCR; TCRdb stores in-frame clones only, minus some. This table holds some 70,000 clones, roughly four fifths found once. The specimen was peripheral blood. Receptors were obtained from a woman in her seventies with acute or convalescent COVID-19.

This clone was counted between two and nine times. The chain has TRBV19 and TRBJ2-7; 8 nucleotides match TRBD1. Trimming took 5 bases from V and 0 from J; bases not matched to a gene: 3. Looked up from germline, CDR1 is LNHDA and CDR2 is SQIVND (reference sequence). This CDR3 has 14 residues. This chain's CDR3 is CASSEQGDSYEQYF. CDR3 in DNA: TGTGCCAGTAGTGAACAGGGGGACTCCTACGAGCAGTACTTC.

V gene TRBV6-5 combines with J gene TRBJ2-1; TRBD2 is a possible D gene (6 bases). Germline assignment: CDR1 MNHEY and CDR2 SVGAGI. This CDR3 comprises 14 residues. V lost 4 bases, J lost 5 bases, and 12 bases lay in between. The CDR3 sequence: CASSSGETHNEQFF. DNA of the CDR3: TGTGCCAGCAGTTCGGGGGAGACCCACAATGAGCAGTTCTTC.

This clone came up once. The CDR3 DNA reads TGTGCCACCAGCAGAGATCCGGGGGGATATAGCAATCAGCCCCAGCATTTT. Residues: CATSRDPGGYSNQPQHF. The chain has TRBV15 and TRBJ1-5, with D possibly matching TRBD1 (5 bases). CDR1 LNHNV and CDR2 YYDKDF come from the germline V gene (reference sequence). V was pared by 0 bases and J by 0 bases, with 12 bases between. The CDR3 totals 17 residues.

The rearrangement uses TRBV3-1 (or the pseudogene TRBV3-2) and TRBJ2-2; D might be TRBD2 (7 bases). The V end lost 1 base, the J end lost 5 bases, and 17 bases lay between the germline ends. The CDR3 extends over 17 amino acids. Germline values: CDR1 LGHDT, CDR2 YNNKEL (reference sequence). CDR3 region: CASSQAGGGGGTGELFF. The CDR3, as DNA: TGTGCCAGCAGCCAAGCCGGAGGGGGAGGGGGAACCGGGGAGCTGTTTTTT.

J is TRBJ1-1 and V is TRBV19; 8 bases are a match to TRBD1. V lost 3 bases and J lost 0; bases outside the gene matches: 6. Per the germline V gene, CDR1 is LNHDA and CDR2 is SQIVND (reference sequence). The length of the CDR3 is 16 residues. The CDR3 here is CASSIPTGGLNTEAFF. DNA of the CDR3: TGTGCCAGTAGTATCCCAACAGGGGGATTGAACACTGAAGCTTTCTTT.

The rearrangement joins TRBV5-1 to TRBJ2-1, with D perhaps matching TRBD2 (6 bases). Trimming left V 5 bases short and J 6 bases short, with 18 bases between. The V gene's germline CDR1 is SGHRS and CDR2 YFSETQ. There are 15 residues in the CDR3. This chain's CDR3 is CASRRGLSGVNEQFF. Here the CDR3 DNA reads TGCGCCAGCAGGAGGGGACTTTCTGGGGTCAATGAGCAGTTCTTC. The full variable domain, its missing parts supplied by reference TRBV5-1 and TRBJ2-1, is KAGVTQTPRYLIKTRGQQVTLSCSPISGHRSVSWYQQTPGQGLQFLFEYFSETQRNKGNFPGRFSGRQFSNSRSEMNVSTLELGDSALYLCASRRGLSGVNEQFFGPGTRLTVL.

The CDR3 loop is CASSRQGSTYEQYF. For the CDR3, the DNA is TGTGCCAGCAGCCGACAGGGGTCGACCTACGAGCAGTACTTC. This chain connects TRBV27 to TRBJ2-7, with TRBD1 matching 8 bases. The CDR3 sequence is 14 residues long. Per the germline V gene, CDR1 is MNHEY and CDR2 is SMNVEV (reference sequence). V was clipped by 6 bases and J by 2 bases; unmatched bases: 6.

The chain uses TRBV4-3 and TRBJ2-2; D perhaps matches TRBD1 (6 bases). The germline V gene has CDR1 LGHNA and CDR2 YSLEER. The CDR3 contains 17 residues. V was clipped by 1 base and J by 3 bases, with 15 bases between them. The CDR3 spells CASSQGMAGADTGELFF. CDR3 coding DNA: TGCGCCAGCAGCCAAGGAATGGCAGGGGCGGACACCGGGGAGCTGTTTTTT.

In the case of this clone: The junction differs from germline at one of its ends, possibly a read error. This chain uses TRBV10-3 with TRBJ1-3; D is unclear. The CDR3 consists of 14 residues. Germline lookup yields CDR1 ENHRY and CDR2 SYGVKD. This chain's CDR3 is CAISEFEEGSTIYF. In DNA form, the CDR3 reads TGTGCCATCAGTGAGTTCGAGGAGGGAAGCACCATATATTTT.

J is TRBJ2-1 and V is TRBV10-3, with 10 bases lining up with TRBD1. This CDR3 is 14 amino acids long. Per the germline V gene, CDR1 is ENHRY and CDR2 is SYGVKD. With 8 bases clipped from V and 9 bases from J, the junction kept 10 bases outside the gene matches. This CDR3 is CAISRDRGEGEQFF. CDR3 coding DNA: TGTGCCATCTCCCGGGACAGGGGAGAGGGTGAGCAGTTCTTC.

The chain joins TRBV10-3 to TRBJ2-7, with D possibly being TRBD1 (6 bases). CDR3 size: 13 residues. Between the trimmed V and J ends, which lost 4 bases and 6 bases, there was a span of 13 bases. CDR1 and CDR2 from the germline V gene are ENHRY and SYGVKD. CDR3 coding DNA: TGTGCCATCAGTGTACAGGGCGTAGGCGAGCAGTACTTC. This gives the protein CAISVQGVGEQYF.

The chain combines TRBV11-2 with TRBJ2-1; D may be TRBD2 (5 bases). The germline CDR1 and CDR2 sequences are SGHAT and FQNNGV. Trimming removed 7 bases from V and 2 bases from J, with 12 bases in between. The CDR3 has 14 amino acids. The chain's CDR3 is CASKSVAPYNEQFF. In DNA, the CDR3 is TGTGCCAGCAAGAGTGTAGCGCCCTACAATGAGCAGTTCTTC.

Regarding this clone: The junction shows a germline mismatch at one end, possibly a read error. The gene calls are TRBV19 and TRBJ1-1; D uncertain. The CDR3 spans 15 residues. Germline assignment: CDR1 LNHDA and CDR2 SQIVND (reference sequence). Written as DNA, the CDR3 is TGTGCCAGTAGTATTCTCCCGACCCAGAACAGTGAAGCTTTCTTT. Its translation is CASSILPTQNSEAFF.